Listed here is a single T cell receptor beta chain. As yet, its antigen is unknown. The sample belongs to a study of a mutant IDH1 vaccine in newly diagnosed glioma. In the study overall: Vaccinations were initiated 4-6 weeks following radiotherapy alone, or were given together with temozolomide cycles. Sex distribution of treated patients was about 62% male and roughly 38% female; mean age was 40.4 years.

Time point indicated: week 47, end of study. The study gave 300 ug of mutant IDH1 20-mer peptide per vaccine dose, with topical imiquimod. Eight vaccinations went to patients in weeks 1, 3, 5, 7, 11, 15, 19, 23. Each astrocytoma in the donors was new, WHO grade 3 or 4, IDH1-mutant and ATRX-lost. Germline CDR1 and CDR2: SEHNR and FQNEAQ (reference sequence). The CDR3 runs to 16 residues. V lost 5 bases to trimming and J lost 0 bases; unmatched junction nucleotides: 5. Assay used: immunoSEQ multiplex PCR; TCRdb lists only in-frame clones, some missing. The sample consists of about 54,000 clones, less than 90% of them appearing once.

The rearrangement uses TRBV7-9 and TRBJ2-7; 12 bases fit TRBD2. The clonotype comes from a woman aged 50 to 60 with glioma. The sample consisted of PBMCs, taken from a glioma patient whose treatment included an IDH1 peptide vaccine. CDR3 amino acids: CASSLRLAGDSYEQYF. The CDR3, as DNA: TGTGCCAGCAGCCTTAGACTAGCGGGGGACTCCTACGAGCAGTACTTC.